A single T cell receptor beta chain is shown here with its context. A read error is possible here, since a much larger clone lies one base away. This sample stems from a study of shared clonotypes between healthy human individuals. Study at large: A couple of women and a few men aged 18 to 49 made up the donors.

The junction had 4 bases not matched to a gene; V was cut back by 4 bases and J by 0 bases. Germline V gene data show CDR1 as SGHAT and CDR2 as FQDESV (reference sequence). The length of the CDR3 is 15 residues. Per the original data handling: Filtering differed because ImmunoSEQ produced junction-only sequences that carried no quality scores. Data came from immunoSEQ multiplex PCR; TCRdb stores just in-frame clones and leaves some out. The V and J calls and clone size were taken over from that table, and D and trimming were inferred from the DNA. The table has fewer than 1.4 million clones, approximately 80% seen once; the top ten hold 0.5% to 0.65%.

This clonotype originated in a young man in good health. Some clones in this sample may be carry-over from other donors' samples. Sequencing was carried out using memory CD4+ T cells from PBMCs. Described subset: CD45RA-negative fraction. The gene calls are TRBV11-1 and TRBJ2-7, with TRBD2 matching 9 bases. For the CDR3, the DNA is TGTGCCAGCAGCTCCACTAGCGGGCCCTCCTACGAGCAGTACTTC. Amino acids: CASSSTSGPSYEQYF.